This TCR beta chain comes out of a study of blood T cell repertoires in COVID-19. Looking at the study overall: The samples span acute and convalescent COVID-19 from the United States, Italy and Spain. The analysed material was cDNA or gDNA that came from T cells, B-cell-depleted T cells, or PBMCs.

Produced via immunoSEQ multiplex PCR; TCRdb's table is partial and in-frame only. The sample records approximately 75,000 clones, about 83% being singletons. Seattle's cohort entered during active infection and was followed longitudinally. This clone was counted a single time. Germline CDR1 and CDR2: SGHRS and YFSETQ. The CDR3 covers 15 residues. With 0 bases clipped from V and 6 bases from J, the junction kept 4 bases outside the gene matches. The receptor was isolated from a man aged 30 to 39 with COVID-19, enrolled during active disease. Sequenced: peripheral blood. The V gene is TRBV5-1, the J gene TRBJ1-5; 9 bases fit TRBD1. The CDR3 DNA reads TGCGCCAGCAGCTTGGGGACAGGGGAGACTCAGCCCCAGCATTTT. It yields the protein CASSLGTGETQPQHF.